The clone carrying this TCR beta chain was observed many times. Its target is unknown. The data belong to a study of beta chain features in type 1 diabetes. This CDR3 is built from 17 residues. Looked up from germline, CDR1 is ENHRY and CDR2 is SYGVKD. The V end lost 2 bases, the J end lost 3 bases, and 19 bases lay between the germline ends. The study reverse transcribed the entire isolated RNA, so it sequenced expressed TCRB transcripts. The table came from immunoSEQ multiplex PCR; TCRdb's copy has only in-frame clones and leaves some out. The data show more than 300,000 clones, 8.5% to 10% seen once. Whole-study findings and limits: Resolution of whether HLA type affects TCRB rearrangement was not achieved here. Moderate yet significant TCRB CDR3 shortening was seen in Type 1 diabetes patients in all four CD4+ subsets. The naive, central memory and Treg TCRB repertoires looked more alike in patients than they did in healthy donors.

Purity of each sorted population was above 98%. This rearrangement joins TRBV10-3 to TRBJ1-1; maybe TRBD1 (6 bases). Sequenced input: central memory CD4+ T cells from blood. The sequence was obtained from a man aged 25-40 years with type 1 diabetes. The CDR3 region has the DNA TGTGCCATCAGTGAGCAGGGGCCGGTAAGAGGGGACACTGAAGCTTTCTTT. Translation: CAISEQGPVRGDTEAFF.